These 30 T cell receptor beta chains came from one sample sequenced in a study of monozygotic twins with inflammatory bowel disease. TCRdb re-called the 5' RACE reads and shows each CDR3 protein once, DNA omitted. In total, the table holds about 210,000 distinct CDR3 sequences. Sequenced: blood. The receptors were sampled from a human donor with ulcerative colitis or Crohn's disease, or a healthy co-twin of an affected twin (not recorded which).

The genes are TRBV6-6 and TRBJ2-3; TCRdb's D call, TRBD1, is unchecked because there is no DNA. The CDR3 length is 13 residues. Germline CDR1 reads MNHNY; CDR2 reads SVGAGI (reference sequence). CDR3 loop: CASTSRPTDTQYF.

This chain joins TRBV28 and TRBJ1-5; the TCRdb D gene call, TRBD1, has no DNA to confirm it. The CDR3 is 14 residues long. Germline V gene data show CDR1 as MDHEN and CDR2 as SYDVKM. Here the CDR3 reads CASLPGQFNQPQHF.

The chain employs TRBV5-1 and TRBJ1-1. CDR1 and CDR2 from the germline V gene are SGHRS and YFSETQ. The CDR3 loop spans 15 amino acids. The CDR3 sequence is CASSSERYMNTEAFF.

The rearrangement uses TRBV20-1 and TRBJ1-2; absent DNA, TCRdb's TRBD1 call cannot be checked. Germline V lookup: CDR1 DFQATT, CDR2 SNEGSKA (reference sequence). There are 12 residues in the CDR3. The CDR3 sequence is CSAPRGIDGYTF.

The CDR3 here is CTSSGAYNEQFF. The chain carries TRBV19 and TRBJ2-1; lacking DNA, the TRBD1 call made by TCRdb goes unchecked. The CDR3 consists of 12 residues. Germline V gene sequence: CDR1 LNHDA, CDR2 SQIVND (reference sequence).

This CDR3 reads CASSFRGHNEQFF. The chain couples TRBV2 to TRBJ2-1. Per the germline V gene, CDR1 is SNHLY and CDR2 is FYNNEI. This CDR3 region has 13 residues.

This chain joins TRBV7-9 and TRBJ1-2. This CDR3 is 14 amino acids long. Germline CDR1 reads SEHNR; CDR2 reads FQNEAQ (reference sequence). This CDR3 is CASSSKDGIYGYTF.

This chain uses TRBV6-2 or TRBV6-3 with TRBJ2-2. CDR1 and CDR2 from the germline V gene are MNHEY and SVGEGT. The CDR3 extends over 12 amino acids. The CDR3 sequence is CASTGTVGELFF.

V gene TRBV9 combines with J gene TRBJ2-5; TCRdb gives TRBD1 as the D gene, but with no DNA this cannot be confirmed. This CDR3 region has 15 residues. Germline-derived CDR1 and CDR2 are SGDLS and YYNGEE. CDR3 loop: CASSVMGQGQETQYF. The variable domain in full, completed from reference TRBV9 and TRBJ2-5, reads DSGVTQTPKHLITATGQRVTLRCSPRSGDLSVYWYQQSLDQGLQFLIQYYNGEERAKGNILERFSAQQFPDLHSELNLSSLELGDSALYFCASSVMGQGQETQYFGPGTRLLVL.

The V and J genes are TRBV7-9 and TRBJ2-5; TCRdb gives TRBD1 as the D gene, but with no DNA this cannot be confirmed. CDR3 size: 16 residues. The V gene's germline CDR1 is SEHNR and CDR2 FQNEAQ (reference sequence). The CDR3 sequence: CASSRAPTGGYETQYF.

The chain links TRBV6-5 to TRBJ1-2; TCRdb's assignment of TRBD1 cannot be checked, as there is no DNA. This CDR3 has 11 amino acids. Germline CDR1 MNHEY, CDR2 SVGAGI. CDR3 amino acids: CASRDSYGYTF.

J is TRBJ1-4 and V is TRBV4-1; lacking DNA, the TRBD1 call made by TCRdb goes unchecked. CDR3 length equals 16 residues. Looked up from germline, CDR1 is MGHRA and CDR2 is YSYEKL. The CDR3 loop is CASSQGGGATNEKLFF.

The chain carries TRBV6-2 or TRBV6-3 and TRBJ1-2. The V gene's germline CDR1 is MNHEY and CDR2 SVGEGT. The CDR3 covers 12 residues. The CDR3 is CASTATFDGYTF.

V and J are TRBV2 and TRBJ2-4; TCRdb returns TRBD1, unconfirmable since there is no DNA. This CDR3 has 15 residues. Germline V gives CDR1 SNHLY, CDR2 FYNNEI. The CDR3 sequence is CASSGHGQVKNIQYF.

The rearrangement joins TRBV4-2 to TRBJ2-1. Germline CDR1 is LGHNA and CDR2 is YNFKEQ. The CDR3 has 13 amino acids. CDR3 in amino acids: CASSSTDYNEQFF.

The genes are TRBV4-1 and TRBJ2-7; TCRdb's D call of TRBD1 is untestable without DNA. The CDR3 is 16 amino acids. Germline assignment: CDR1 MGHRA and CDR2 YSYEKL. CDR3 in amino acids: CASSYRDRVFNYEQYF.

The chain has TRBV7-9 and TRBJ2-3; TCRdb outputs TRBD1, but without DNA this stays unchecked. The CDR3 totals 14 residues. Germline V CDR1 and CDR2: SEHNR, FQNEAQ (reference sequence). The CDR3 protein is CASSLRQGPDTQYF.

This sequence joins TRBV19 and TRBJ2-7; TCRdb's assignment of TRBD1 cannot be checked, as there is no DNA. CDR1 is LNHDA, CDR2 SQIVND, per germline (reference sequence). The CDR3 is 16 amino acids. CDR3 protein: CASRPRTSGPPLKQYF.

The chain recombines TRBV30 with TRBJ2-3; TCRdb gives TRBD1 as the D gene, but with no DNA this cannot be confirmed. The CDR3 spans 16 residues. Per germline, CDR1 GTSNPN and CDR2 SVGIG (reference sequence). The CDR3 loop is CAWSFGATGTGDTQYF.

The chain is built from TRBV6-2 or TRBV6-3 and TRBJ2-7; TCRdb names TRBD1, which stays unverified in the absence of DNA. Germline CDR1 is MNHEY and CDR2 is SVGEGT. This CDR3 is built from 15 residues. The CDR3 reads CASSWPGSASYEQYF.

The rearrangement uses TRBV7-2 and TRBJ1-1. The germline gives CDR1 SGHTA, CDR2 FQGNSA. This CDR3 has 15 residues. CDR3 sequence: CASSLAGVGLAEAFF.

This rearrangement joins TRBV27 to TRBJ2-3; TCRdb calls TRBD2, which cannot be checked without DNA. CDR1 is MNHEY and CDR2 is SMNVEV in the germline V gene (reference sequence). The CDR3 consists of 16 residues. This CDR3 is CASQGLAALSTDTQYF.

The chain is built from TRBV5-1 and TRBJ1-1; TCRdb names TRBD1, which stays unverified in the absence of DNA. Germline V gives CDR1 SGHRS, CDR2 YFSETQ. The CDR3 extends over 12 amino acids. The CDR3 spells CASSSQGSEAFF. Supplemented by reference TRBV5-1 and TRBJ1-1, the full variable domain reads KAGVTQTPRYLIKTRGQQVTLSCSPISGHRSVSWYQQTPGQGLQFLFEYFSETQRNKGNFPGRFSGRQFSNSRSEMNVSTLELGDSALYLCASSSQGSEAFFGQGTRLTVV.

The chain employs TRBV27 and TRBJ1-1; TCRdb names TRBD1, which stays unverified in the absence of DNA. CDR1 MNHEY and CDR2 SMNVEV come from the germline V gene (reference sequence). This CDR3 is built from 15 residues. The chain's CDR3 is CASSLVGRTNTEAFF.

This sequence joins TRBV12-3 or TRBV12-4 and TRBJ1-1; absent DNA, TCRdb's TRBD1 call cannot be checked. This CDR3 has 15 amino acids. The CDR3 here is CASRGLLQGDTEAFF.

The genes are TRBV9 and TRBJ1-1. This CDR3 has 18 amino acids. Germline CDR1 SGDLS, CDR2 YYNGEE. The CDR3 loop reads CASSVGYIRQKDRFEAFF. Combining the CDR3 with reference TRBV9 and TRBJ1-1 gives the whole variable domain DSGVTQTPKHLITATGQRVTLRCSPRSGDLSVYWYQQSLDQGLQFLIQYYNGEERAKGNILERFSAQQFPDLHSELNLSSLELGDSALYFCASSVGYIRQKDRFEAFFGQGTRLTVV.

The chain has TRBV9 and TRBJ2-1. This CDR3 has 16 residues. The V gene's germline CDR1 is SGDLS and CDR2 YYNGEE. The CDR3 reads CASSVEGRGPYNEQFF. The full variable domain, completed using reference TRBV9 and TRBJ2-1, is DSGVTQTPKHLITATGQRVTLRCSPRSGDLSVYWYQQSLDQGLQFLIQYYNGEERAKGNILERFSAQQFPDLHSELNLSSLELGDSALYFCASSVEGRGPYNEQFFGPGTRLTVL.

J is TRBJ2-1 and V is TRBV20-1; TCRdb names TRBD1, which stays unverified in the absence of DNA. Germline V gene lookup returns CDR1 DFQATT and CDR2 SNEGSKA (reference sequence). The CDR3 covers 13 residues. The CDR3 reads CSARKTGEGEQFF.

CDR3 loop: CASSLAIADQETQYF. The V gene is TRBV7-2, the J gene TRBJ2-5. Germline lookup yields CDR1 SGHTA and CDR2 FQGNSA. This CDR3 contains 15 residues.

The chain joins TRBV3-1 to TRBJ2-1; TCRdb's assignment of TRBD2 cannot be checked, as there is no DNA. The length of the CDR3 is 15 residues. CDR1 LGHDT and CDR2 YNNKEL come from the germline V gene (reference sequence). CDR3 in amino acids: CASRPTSGSFNEQFF.